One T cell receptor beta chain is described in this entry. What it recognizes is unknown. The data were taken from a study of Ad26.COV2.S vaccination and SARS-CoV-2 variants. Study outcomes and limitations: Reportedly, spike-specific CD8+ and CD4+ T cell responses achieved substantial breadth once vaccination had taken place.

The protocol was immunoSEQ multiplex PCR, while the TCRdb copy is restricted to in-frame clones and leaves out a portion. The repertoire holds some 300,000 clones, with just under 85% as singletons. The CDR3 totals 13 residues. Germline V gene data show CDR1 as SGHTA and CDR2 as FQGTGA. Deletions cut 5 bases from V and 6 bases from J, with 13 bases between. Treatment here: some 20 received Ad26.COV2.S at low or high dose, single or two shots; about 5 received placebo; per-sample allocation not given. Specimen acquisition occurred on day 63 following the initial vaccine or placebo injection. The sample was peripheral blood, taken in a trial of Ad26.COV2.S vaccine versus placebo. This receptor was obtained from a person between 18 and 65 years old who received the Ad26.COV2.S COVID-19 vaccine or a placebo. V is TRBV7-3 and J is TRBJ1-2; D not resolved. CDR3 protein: CASSPAGRDGYTF. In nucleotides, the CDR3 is TGTGCCAGCAGCCCGGCGGGTCGGGATGGCTACACCTTC.